This T cell receptor (beta chain) was sequenced in a study of blood T cell repertoires in COVID-19. On the study more broadly: PBMCs, B-cell-depleted T cells, or T cells were the source of the cDNA or gDNA that made up the material.

Assay: immunoSEQ multiplex PCR; the TCRdb copy retains only in-frame clones and omits some. This table holds just over 200,000 clones, 85% to 90% found once. What was sequenced was peripheral blood. The source is a man older than 75 with acute or convalescent COVID-19.

Written as DNA, the CDR3 is TGTGCCAGCAGTTTTGGTAGCGACTACGAGCAGTACGTC. Its translation is CASSFGSDYEQYV. The chain couples TRBV27 to TRBJ2-7; D perhaps matches TRBD2 (5 bases). The CDR3 extends over 13 amino acids. CDR1 and CDR2 (germline): MNHEY, SMNVEV (reference sequence). V dropped 3 bases and J dropped 3 bases, with 9 bases sitting between them.